The subject of this entry is one T cell receptor (beta chain). Its antigen is undetermined. A single base separates this from a much larger clone, so it may be a read error. This record belongs to a study of T cell responses to AZD1222 COVID-19 vaccine. Overall study findings and caveats: White British ancestry dominated among donors, who included more females, and clonal diversity was possibly underestimated. Vaccine-associated CD4 TCRs spanned spike, dominant at 160-218 and 743-854.

The repertoire was sequenced with immunoSEQ multiplex PCR; TCRdb's copy has only in-frame clones and lacks some. This table holds about 110,000 clones, 91% found once. This clonotype was obtained from an adult in good health. The source was peripheral blood, collected on day 0 of AZD1222 vaccination.

The CDR3 loop is CASTQGGAGELFF. The CDR3 nucleotides are TGTGCCAGCACCCAGGGGGGGGCGGGGGAGCTGTTTTTT. The chain employs TRBV9 and TRBJ2-2; the D call may be TRBD1 or TRBD2 (7 bases each). The CDR3 contains 13 residues. Germline V CDR1 and CDR2: SGDLS, YYNGEE. V lost 6 bases and J lost 8, with 14 bases in between.